The rows below give T cell receptor beta chains drawn from one sample of a study of blood T cell repertoires in COVID-19. The assay was immunoSEQ multiplex PCR, and TCRdb's table has in-frame clones only and misses some. The table shows about 260,000 clones, with around 84% occurring only once. The sample was PBMCs or T cells enriched from blood (not recorded which). Every receptor here comes from a man aged 25 to 45 with acute COVID-19. Both conserved end residues are part of each CDR3. D genes are given only for firm matches. Part of the rows lack a size; the others show once, few, many or a class for expanded clones.

abundance: .
j_gene: TRBJ2-3
d_gene: TRBD2
v_gene: TRBV5-4
CDR3nt: TGTGCCAGCAGCCGTAGCGGGATGGGGAGAGATACGCAGTATTTT
CDR3aa: CASSRSGMGRDTQYF

abundance: .
j_gene: TRBJ1-4
d_gene: .
v_gene: TRBV28
CDR3nt: TGTGCCAGCAGTTTAGGCTGGCAGTACCGAACTAATGAAAAACTGTTTTTT
CDR3aa: CASSLGWQYRTNEKLFF

abundance: .
j_gene: TRBJ1-2
d_gene: TRBD1
v_gene: TRBV9
CDR3nt: TGTGCCAGCAGCGTAGGTCCCACGGACAGGTGGGACCCACTATTAGGCTACACCTTC
CDR3aa: CASSVGPTDRWDPLLGYTF

abundance: .
j_gene: TRBJ1-5
d_gene: TRBD1
v_gene: TRBV10-2
CDR3nt: TGCGCCAGCAGTGAGAGGGGACAGGGACCCAATCAGCCCCAGCATTTT
CDR3aa: CASSERGQGPNQPQHF

abundance: few
j_gene: TRBJ1-3
d_gene: .
v_gene: TRBV6-5
CDR3nt: TGTGCCAGCCAAACTGGAAACACCATATATTTT
CDR3aa: CASQTGNTIYF

abundance: .
j_gene: TRBJ2-2
d_gene: .
v_gene: TRBV12-5
CDR3nt: TGTGCTAGTGGTTTGGAGCTCACCGGGGAGCTGTTTTTT
CDR3aa: CASGLELTGELFF

abundance: .
j_gene: TRBJ2-5
d_gene: .
v_gene: TRBV6-5
CDR3nt: TGTGCCAGCACCGGGTCCGGGACACGGGAGACCCAGTACTTC
CDR3aa: CASTGSGTRETQYF

abundance: .
j_gene: TRBJ1-5
d_gene: .
v_gene: TRBV7-9
CDR3nt: TGTGCCAGCAGCCAGTCATCAGGGATTCAGCCCCAGCATTTT
CDR3aa: CASSQSSGIQPQHF

abundance: .
j_gene: TRBJ1-6
d_gene: .
v_gene: TRBV6-5
CDR3nt: TGTGCCAGCGGAGGGGCGAGCTCCTATAATTCACCCCTCCACTTT
CDR3aa: CASGGASSYNSPLHF

abundance: .
j_gene: TRBJ2-3
d_gene: .
v_gene: TRBV7-8
CDR3nt: TGTGCCAGCAGCTTAAGGCATAGCAATTTGGATACGCAGTATTTT
CDR3aa: CASSLRHSNLDTQYF

abundance: once
j_gene: TRBJ1-2
d_gene: .
v_gene: TRBV3-1/TRBV3-2
CDR3nt: TGTGCCAGCAGCCAAGAGGGTTTACAGTATGGCTACACCTTC
CDR3aa: CASSQEGLQYGYTF

abundance: .
j_gene: TRBJ1-2
d_gene: .
v_gene: TRBV9
CDR3nt: TGTGCCAGCAGCCCCAGGGGTGCTAACTATGGCTACACCTTC
CDR3aa: CASSPRGANYGYTF

abundance: .
j_gene: TRBJ2-3
d_gene: TRBD2
v_gene: TRBV5-1
CDR3nt: TGCGCCAGCAGCTTTAGCGGGGCCCGCACAGATACGCAGTATTTT
CDR3aa: CASSFSGARTDTQYF

abundance: .
j_gene: TRBJ2-2
d_gene: .
v_gene: TRBV7-3
CDR3nt: TGTGCCAGCAGCCTCGGACAGAACACCGGGGAGCTGTTTTTT
CDR3aa: CASSLGQNTGELFF

abundance: .
j_gene: TRBJ1-4
d_gene: .
v_gene: TRBV6-5
CDR3nt: TGTGCCAGCAGTTCCACCGCGGGGGGAGGTGAAAAACTGTTTTTT
CDR3aa: CASSSTAGGGEKLFF

abundance: .
j_gene: TRBJ1-1
d_gene: .
v_gene: TRBV19
CDR3nt: TGTGCCAGCAGTATTAGGCTACGGGACACTGAAGCTTTCTTT
CDR3aa: CASSIRLRDTEAFF

abundance: .
j_gene: TRBJ1-4
d_gene: .
v_gene: TRBV5-6
CDR3nt: TGTGCCAGCAGTTGGACTCTGTATAATGAAAAACTGTTTTTT
CDR3aa: CASSWTLYNEKLFF

abundance: .
j_gene: TRBJ2-2
d_gene: TRBD1
v_gene: TRBV6-5
CDR3nt: TGTGCCAGCAGGGAGACAGGGTTCACCGGGGAGCTGTTTTTT
CDR3aa: CASRETGFTGELFF

abundance: .
j_gene: TRBJ2-1
d_gene: .
v_gene: TRBV7-2
CDR3nt: TGTGCCAGCAGCCCAGTCGTATGGGCGCGCAATGAGCAGTTCTTC
CDR3aa: CASSPVVWARNEQFF